Below are 18 T cell receptor beta chains sequenced from a single sample in a study of blood T cell repertoires in COVID-19 (dated by TCRdb to about 2020). The library was prepared using the immunoSEQ multiplex PCR assay. As stored in TCRdb, this immuneACCESS dataset retains in-frame rearrangements with V and J assigned. A fraction of the clones does not appear; measured against another copy, unresolved V genes explain less than half of the discrepancy, and the remainder lacks a known reason. Within this sample are approximately 400,000 clones, with 87% of them counted one time only. 1.3% of the sample is held by the ten biggest clonotypes. The specimen was PBMCs or T cells enriched from blood (not recorded which). The receptors shown here come from a man younger than 45 who had recovered from COVID-19.

V usage is TRBV30 and J usage is TRBJ2-3; weak D call: TRBD2 (6 bases). The V end was cut by 3 bases, the J end by 9 bases, with 7 bases between. Germline V CDR1 and CDR2: GTSNPN, SVGIG (reference sequence). CDR3 length: 10 residues. CDR3 protein: CAWSRETQYF. CDR3 coding DNA: TGTGCCTGGAGCCGGGAGACGCAGTATTTT.

The chain combines TRBV5-1 with TRBJ1-5; D ambiguous. There are 13 residues in the CDR3. V gave up 1 base and J gave up 6 bases, with 8 bases separating them. Germline V lookup: CDR1 SGHRS, CDR2 YFSETQ. The CDR3 is CASSLIPGQPQHF. DNA for the CDR3: TGCGCCAGCAGCTTGATCCCGGGTCAGCCCCAGCATTTT. Looking up the rest from reference TRBV5-1 and TRBJ1-5 gives the full variable domain: KAGVTQTPRYLIKTRGQQVTLSCSPISGHRSVSWYQQTPGQGLQFLFEYFSETQRNKGNFPGRFSGRQFSNSRSEMNVSTLELGDSALYLCASSLIPGQPQHFGDGTRLSIL.

V gene TRBV7-3 combines with J gene TRBJ2-1; 10 bases are shared with TRBD1. The CDR3 has 14 residues. The V gene end was trimmed by 2 bases and the J gene end by 7 bases; junction bases not matched to a gene: 2. Germline loops: CDR1 SGHTA, CDR2 FQGTGA. The CDR3 loop is CASSLPGQGNEQFF. The CDR3 bases are TGTGCCAGCAGCTTACCGGGACAGGGGAATGAGCAGTTCTTC.

The J gene is TRBJ2-1, the V gene TRBV11-2; D gene uncertain. The CDR3 runs to 15 residues. Germline V lookup: CDR1 SGHAT, CDR2 FQNNGV. Trimming pared 1 base from V and 7 bases from J, leaving 14 bases between. DNA for the CDR3: TGTGCCAGCAGCTTAGGTCCCCCAGGTACGAATGAGCAGTTCTTC. Its translation is CASSLGPPGTNEQFF.

The chain uses TRBV3-1 (or the pseudogene TRBV3-2) and TRBJ2-5; D possibly corresponds to TRBD2 (5 bases). There are 15 residues in the CDR3. Germline CDR1 and CDR2: LGHDT and YNNKEL (reference sequence). Deletions cut 4 bases from V and 3 bases from J, with 15 bases between. The CDR3 nucleotides read TGTGCCAGCAGCCTCCTTACGGACTGGAAAGAGACCCAGTACTTC. It translates to CASSLLTDWKETQYF.

V gene TRBV5-4 combines with J gene TRBJ2-3, with D possibly TRBD2 on 6 matching bases. V lost 4 bases to trimming and J lost 0 bases, with 21 bases between them. The germline gives CDR1 SGHNT, CDR2 YYREEE (reference sequence). The CDR3 has 18 amino acids. Written as DNA, the CDR3 is TGTGCCAGCAGCCGCGGGACCAGTTTTCTATCTAGCACAGATACGCAGTATTTT. This gives the protein CASSRGTSFLSSTDTQYF.

This clone was seen once. J is TRBJ1-1 and V is TRBV29-1; D uncertain. Germline CDR1 SQVTM, CDR2 ANQGSEA. CDR3 length: 10 residues. V gave up 3 bases and J gave up 8 bases, with 7 bases separating them. CDR3 coding DNA: TGCAGCGTTGAGTTGGCAGAAGCTTTCTTT. This gives the protein CSVELAEAFF.

The V and J genes are TRBV4-2 and TRBJ1-1; 7 bases are shared with TRBD1. The ends lost 4 bases at V and 7 bases at J; junction bases unmatched: 6. The CDR3 extends over 13 amino acids. From germline, CDR1 is LGHNA and CDR2 YNFKEQ. CDR3 bases: TGTGCCAGCAGCCCGACCGGGACAGATGAAGCTTTCTTT. Protein sequence: CASSPTGTDEAFF.

The gene calls are TRBV7-6 and TRBJ2-3, with a possible D match to TRBD1 (7 bases). Per the germline V gene, CDR1 is SGHVS and CDR2 is FNYEAQ. V was pared by 1 base and J by 2 bases, with 16 bases between. This CDR3 contains 17 residues. The CDR3 nucleotides are TGTGCCAGCAGCTTAGTATTGACAGGGAGGCTCACAGATACGCAGTATTTT. Residues: CASSLVLTGRLTDTQYF.

This rearrangement joins TRBV11-2 to TRBJ1-6; a possible D gene is TRBD1 (6 bases). In germline, CDR1 is SGHAT, CDR2 FQNNGV. The CDR3 runs to 14 residues. The V and J ends lost 6 bases and 7 bases respectively, with 13 bases between them. CDR3 DNA: TGTGCCAGCAGTTACCGGGACAAGAATTCACCCCTCCACTTT. It codes for CASSYRDKNSPLHF.

The chain couples TRBV2 to TRBJ1-1; no clear D. CDR1 and CDR2 (germline): SNHLY, FYNNEI. CDR3 length: 14 residues. The V end lost 4 bases, the J end lost 0 bases, and 9 bases lay between the germline ends. DNA of the CDR3: TGTGCCAGCAGTGTAGCCAGGTTGAACACTGAAGCTTTCTTT. Translation: CASSVARLNTEAFF. Variable domain in full (rest from reference TRBV2 and TRBJ1-1): EPEVTQTPSHQVTQMGQEVILRCVPISNHLYFYWYRQILGQKVEFLVSFYNNEISEKSEIFDDQFSVERPDGSNFTLKIRSTKLEDSAMYFCASSVARLNTEAFFGQGTRLTVV.

This chain joins TRBV6-6 and TRBJ1-2, with 8 nucleotides matching TRBD1. From germline, CDR1 is MNHNY and CDR2 SVGAGI (reference sequence). The CDR3 length is 13 residues. V gave up 8 bases and J gave up 10 bases; unmatched junction bases: 12. The CDR3 DNA sequence: TGTGCCAGCGGTAGAACGACAGGGGTTGACTACACCTTC. Protein product: CASGRTTGVDYTF.

This clone appeared a single time. The V call is TRBV5-6, the J call TRBJ1-6; D call uncertain. This CDR3 is built from 13 residues. V shed 1 base and J shed 10 bases, with 9 bases lying between them. The germline V gene has CDR1 SGHDT and CDR2 YYEEEE. The CDR3 loop is CASSLREGSPLHF. The CDR3 region has the DNA TGTGCCAGCAGCTTGAGGGAGGGATCACCCCTCCACTTT.

This chain links TRBV6-2 or TRBV6-3 with TRBJ2-2; a possible D gene is TRBD2 (6 bases). Germline V gene sequence: CDR1 MNHEY, CDR2 SVGEGT. The CDR3 extends over 14 amino acids. V lost 4 bases and J 6 bases, leaving 12 bases between the germline ends. The CDR3 nucleotides are TGTGCCAGCAGTTTGGACTACCCGGCCGGGGAGCTGTTTTTT. As protein: CASSLDYPAGELFF.

The chain joins TRBV7-2 to TRBJ2-5; 7 bases match TRBD1. V was clipped by 5 bases and J by 2 bases; unmatched bases: 5. The length of the CDR3 is 14 residues. Germline assignment: CDR1 SGHTA and CDR2 FQGNSA. The CDR3, as DNA: TGTGCCAGCAGCCGGGACAGTGGGCAAGAGACCCAGTACTTC. Amino acids: CASSRDSGQETQYF.

This rearrangement joins TRBV2 to TRBJ1-4; D uncertain. With 8 bases removed from V and 4 bases from J, the gap between germline ends came to 11 bases. CDR3 length equals 13 residues. Looked up from germline, CDR1 is SNHLY and CDR2 is FYNNEI. CDR3 in DNA: TGTGCCAGCCGGGTGGAGCTTAATGAAAAACTGTTTTTT. Amino acids: CASRVELNEKLFF.

The CDR3 loop reads CASSFRGLWNTEAFF. The CDR3 coding sequence is TGTGCCAGCAGCTTCAGGGGGCTTTGGAACACTGAAGCTTTCTTT. The rearrangement joins TRBV6-2 or TRBV6-3 to TRBJ1-1; the match to TRBD1 covers 8 bases. Trimming took 6 bases from V and 1 from J; bases not matched to a gene: 7. The CDR3 runs 15 residues. CDR1 is MNHEY and CDR2 is SVGEGT in the germline V gene.

This sequence joins TRBV2 and TRBJ2-7; D is uncertain. V was cut by 8 bases and J by 0 bases, with 14 bases left in between. The CDR3 is made up of 14 amino acids. The germline V gene encodes CDR1 SNHLY and CDR2 FYNNEI. The CDR3 spells CASLLDTYSYEQYF. CDR3 coding DNA: TGTGCCAGCCTCTTAGACACCTACTCCTACGAGCAGTACTTC.